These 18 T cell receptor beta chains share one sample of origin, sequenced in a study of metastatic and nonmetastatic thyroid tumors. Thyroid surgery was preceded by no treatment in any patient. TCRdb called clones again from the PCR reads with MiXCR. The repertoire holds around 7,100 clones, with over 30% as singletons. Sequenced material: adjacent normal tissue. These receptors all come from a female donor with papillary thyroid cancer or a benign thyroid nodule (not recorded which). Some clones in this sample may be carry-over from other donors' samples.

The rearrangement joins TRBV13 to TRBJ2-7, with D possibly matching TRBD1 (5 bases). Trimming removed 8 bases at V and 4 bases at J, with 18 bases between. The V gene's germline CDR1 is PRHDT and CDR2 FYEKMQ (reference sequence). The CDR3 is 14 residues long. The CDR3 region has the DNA TGTGCCAGCTACCGCGACAGACGGATTTACGAGCAGTACTTC. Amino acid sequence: CASYRDRRIYEQYF.

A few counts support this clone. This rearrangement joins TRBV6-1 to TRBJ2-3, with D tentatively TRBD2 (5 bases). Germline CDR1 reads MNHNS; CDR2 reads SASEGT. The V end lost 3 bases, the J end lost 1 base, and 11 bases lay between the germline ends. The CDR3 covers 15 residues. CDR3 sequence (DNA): TGTGCCAGCAGTGACTCGCGGGCCTGCACAGATACGCAGTATTTT. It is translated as CASSDSRACTDTQYF.

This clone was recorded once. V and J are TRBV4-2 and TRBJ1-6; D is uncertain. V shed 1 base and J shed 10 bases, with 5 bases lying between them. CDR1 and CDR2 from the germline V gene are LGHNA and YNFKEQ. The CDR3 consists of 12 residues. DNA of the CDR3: TGTGCCAGCAGCCAAGTAAACTCACCCCTCCACTTT. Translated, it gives CASSQVNSPLHF.

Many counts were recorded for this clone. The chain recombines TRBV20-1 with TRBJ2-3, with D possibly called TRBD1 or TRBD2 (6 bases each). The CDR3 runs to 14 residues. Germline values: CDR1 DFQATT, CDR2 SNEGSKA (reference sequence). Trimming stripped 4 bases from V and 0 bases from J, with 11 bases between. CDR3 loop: CSAISGASTDTQYF. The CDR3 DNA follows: TGCAGTGCTATCTCGGGGGCTAGCACAGATACGCAGTATTTT.

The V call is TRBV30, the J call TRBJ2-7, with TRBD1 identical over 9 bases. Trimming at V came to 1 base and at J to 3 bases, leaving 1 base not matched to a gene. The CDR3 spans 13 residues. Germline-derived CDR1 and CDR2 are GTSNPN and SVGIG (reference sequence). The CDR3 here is CAWSAGQGYEQYF. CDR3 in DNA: TGTGCCTGGAGTGCGGGACAGGGCTACGAGCAGTACTTC.

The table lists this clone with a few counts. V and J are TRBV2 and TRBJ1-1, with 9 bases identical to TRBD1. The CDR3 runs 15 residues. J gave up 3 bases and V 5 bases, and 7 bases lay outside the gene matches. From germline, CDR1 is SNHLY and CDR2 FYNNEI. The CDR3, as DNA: TGTGCCAGCAGTAGAGGACGACAGGGGGACACTGAAGCTTTCTTT. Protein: CASSRGRQGDTEAFF.

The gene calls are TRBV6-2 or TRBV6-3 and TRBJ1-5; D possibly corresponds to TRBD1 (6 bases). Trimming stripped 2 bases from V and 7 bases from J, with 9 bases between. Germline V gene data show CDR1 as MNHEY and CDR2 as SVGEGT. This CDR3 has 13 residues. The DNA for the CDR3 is TGTGCCAGCAGTTACAACAGGGCGCAGCCCCAGCATTTT. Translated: CASSYNRAQPQHF.

The CDR3 here is CASSFDRGETQYF. The CDR3 nucleotides are TGTGCCAGCAGTTTCGACAGGGGGGAGACCCAGTACTTC. The rearrangement links TRBV12-3 or TRBV12-4 to TRBJ2-5; TRBD1 agrees at 9 bases. The CDR3 loop spans 13 amino acids. V was clipped by 3 bases and J by 5 bases; unmatched bases: 1.

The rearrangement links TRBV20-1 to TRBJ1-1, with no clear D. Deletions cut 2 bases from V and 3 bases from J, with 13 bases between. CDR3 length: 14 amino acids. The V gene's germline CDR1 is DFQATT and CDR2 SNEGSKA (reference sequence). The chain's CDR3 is CSARLTLPHTEAFF. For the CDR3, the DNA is TGCAGTGCTAGACTCACCCTGCCCCACACTGAAGCTTTCTTT.

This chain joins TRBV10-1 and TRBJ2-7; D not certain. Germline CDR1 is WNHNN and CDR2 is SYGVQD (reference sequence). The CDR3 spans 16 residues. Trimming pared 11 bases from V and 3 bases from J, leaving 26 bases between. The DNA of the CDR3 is TGCGCCGCCTTAAAAAAGAGGAAACTAACCCGCTACGAGCAGTACTTC. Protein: CAALKKRKLTRYEQYF.

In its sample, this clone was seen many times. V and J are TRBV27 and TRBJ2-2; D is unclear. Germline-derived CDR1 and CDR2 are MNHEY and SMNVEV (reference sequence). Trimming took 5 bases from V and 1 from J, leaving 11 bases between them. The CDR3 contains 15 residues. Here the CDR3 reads CASSERAQNTGELFF. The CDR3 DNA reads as TGTGCCAGCAGTGAACGGGCGCAGAACACCGGGGAGCTGTTTTTT.

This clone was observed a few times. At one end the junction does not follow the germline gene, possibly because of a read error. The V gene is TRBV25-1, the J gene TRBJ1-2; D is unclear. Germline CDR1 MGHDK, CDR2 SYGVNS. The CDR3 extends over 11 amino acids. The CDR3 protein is CASSEAVGCTF. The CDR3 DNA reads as TGTGCCAGCAGTGAAGCGGTGGGCTGCACCTTC.

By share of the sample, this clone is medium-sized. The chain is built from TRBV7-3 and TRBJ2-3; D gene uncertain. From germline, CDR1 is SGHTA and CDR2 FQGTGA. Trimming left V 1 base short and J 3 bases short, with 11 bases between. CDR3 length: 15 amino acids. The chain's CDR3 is CASSLSPLGTDTQYF. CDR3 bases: TGTGCCAGCAGCTTAAGTCCTCTAGGAACAGATACGCAGTATTTT.

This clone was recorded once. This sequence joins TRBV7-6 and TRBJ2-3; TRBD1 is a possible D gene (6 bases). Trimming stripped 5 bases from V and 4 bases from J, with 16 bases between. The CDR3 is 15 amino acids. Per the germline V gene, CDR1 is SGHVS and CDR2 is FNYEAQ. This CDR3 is CASSRWTEVSDTQYF. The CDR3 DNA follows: TGTGCCAGCAGCCGGTGGACAGAAGTGTCAGATACGCAGTATTTT. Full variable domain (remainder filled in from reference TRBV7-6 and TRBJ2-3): GAGVSQSPRYKVTKRGQDVALRCDPISGHVSLYWYRQALGQGPEFLTYFNYEAQQDKSGLPNDRFSAERPEGSISTLTIQRTEQRDSAMYRCASSRWTEVSDTQYFGPGTRLTVL.

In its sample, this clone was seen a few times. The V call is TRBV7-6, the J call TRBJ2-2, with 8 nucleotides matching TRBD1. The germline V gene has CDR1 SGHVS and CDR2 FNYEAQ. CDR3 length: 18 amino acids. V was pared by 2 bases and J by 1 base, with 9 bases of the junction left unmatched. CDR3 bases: TGTGCCAGCAGCTTAACGACCCACAGGGGGTTGAACACCGGGGAGCTGTTTTTT. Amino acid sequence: CASSLTTHRGLNTGELFF.

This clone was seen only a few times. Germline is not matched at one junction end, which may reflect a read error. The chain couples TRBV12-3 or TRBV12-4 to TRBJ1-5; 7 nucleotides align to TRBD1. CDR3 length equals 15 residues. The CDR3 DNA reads TGTGCCTGCAGTCCAGGACAGGTGGGTGTCCAGCCCCAGCATTTT. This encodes CACSPGQVGVQPQHF.

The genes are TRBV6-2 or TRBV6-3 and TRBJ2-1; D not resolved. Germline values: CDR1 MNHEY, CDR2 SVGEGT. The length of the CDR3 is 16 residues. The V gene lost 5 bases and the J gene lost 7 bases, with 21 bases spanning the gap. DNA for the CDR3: TGTGCCAGCAGTATGGCGGATGAGGTGCCACGGAATGAGCAGTTCTTC. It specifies CASSMADEVPRNEQFF.

In DNA form, the CDR3 reads TGTGCCAGCAGCCCCTGGACTAGTAGGGAGACCCAGTACTTC. Protein product: CASSPWTSRETQYF. The rearrangement links TRBV11-3 to TRBJ2-5, with TRBD2 matching 7 bases. Germline V CDR1 and CDR2: SGHNT, YENEEA. CDR3 length equals 14 residues. Trimming cost V 5 bases and J 5 bases; bases outside gene matches: 8.